The 27 T cell receptor beta chains given below trace back to one sample, sequenced in a study of T cell clonotyping in hematopoietic cell transplantation. Data came from immunoSEQ multiplex PCR; TCRdb stores just in-frame clones and leaves some out. The data show 6,000 or so clones, with roughly 78% seen just once and roughly 34% held by the top ten. Source: peripheral blood mononuclear cells, taken 180 days after allogeneic stem cell transplant. These receptors were taken from a male patient aged 65-79 years who had an allogeneic stem cell transplant from an unrelated donor, so T cells may come from the graft donor. Some clones in this sample may be carry-over from other donors' samples.

The chain recombines TRBV7-2 with TRBJ2-3, with D possibly being TRBD1 or TRBD2 (6 bases each). Germline CDR1 is SGHTA and CDR2 is FQGNSA. V was clipped by 5 bases and J by 1 base, with 13 bases between them. This CDR3 region has 15 residues. For the CDR3, the DNA is TGTGCCAGCAGCCCCCGGGGGCGGGGCACAGATACGCAGTATTTT. This sequence encodes CASSPRGRGTDTQYF.

The chain carries TRBV5-1 and TRBJ2-1, with D possibly TRBD1 on 6 matching bases. CDR1 is SGHRS, CDR2 YFSETQ, per germline. This CDR3 spans 14 amino acids. V was clipped by 7 bases and J by 2 bases, with 13 bases between them. CDR3: CASSRDTTYNEQFF. As DNA, the CDR3 is TGCGCCAGCTCTCGGGACACCACCTACAATGAGCAGTTCTTC.

The genes are TRBV29-1 and TRBJ2-5; TRBD1 matches 8 bases. V gave up 8 bases and J gave up 4 bases; unmatched junction bases: 6. CDR3 length: 12 residues. CDR1 SQVTM and CDR2 ANQGSEA come from the germline V gene. The CDR3 coding sequence is TGCAGCCATTCCGGGACAGGAGAGACCCAGTACTTC. Translated, it gives CSHSGTGETQYF. The complete variable domain, with remaining parts taken from reference TRBV29-1 and TRBJ2-5, reads SAVISQKPSRDICQRGTSLTIQCQVDSQVTMMFWYRQQPGQSLTLIATANQGSEATYESGFVIDKFPISRPNLTFSTLTVSNMSPEDSSIYLCSHSGTGETQYFGPGTRLLVL.

The chain joins TRBV4-2 to TRBJ2-1; unclear D gene. V was shortened by 0 bases and J by 0 bases, with 12 bases between the two germline ends. The CDR3 is 17 residues long. Germline CDR1 reads LGHNA; CDR2 reads YNFKEQ. In nucleotides, the CDR3 is TGTGCCAGCAGCCAAGATCTTACCGGCTCCTCCTACAATGAGCAGTTCTTC. Amino acid sequence: CASSQDLTGSSYNEQFF.

The genes are TRBV28 and TRBJ1-1; D unclear. The germline gives CDR1 MDHEN, CDR2 SYDVKM. This CDR3 is built from 13 residues. Trimming stripped 2 bases from V and 2 bases from J, with 6 bases between. CDR3 in amino acids: CASSLTANTEAFF. CDR3 DNA sequence: TGTGCCAGCAGTTTAACAGCCAACACTGAAGCTTTCTTT.

The rearrangement links TRBV7-2 to TRBJ2-3, with TRBD2 identical over 9 bases. Germline V gene lookup returns CDR1 SGHTA and CDR2 FQGNSA. The trim removed 5 bases at V and 2 bases at J, leaving 5 bases unmatched. This CDR3 is built from 15 residues. CDR3 protein: CASSPSGTYTDTQYF. The CDR3 nucleotides read TGTGCCAGCAGCCCTAGCGGGACTTACACAGATACGCAGTATTTT.

This chain connects TRBV14 to TRBJ2-1; no clear D. Germline V lookup: CDR1 SGHDN, CDR2 FVKESK. The CDR3 loop spans 16 amino acids. The V and J ends lost 1 base and 5 bases respectively, with 15 bases between them. The CDR3 region has the DNA TGTGCCAGCAGCCAAGCGCGATACAACCCCAACAATGAGCAGTTCTTC. As protein: CASSQARYNPNNEQFF.

The chain recombines TRBV19 with TRBJ2-7; TRBD1 matches at 8 bases. After removal of 5 bases from V and 4 bases from J, the junction contained 7 bases not matched to a gene. The CDR3 consists of 14 residues. CDR1 and CDR2 (germline): LNHDA, SQIVND (reference sequence). The CDR3 DNA sequence: TGTGCCAGTAGTCCCGGGACAGGTCCGTACGAGCAGTACTTC. Protein: CASSPGTGPYEQYF. The entire variable domain, with the rest obtained from reference TRBV19 and TRBJ2-7, is as follows: DGGITQSPKYLFRKEGQNVTLSCEQNLNHDAMYWYRQDPGQGLRLIYYSQIVNDFQKGDIAEGYSVSREKKESFPLTVTSAQKNPTAFYLCASSPGTGPYEQYFGPGTRLTVT.

CDR3 sequence reads: CATSGTVEKLFF. The DNA for the CDR3 is TGTGCCACCTCCGGGACAGTTGAAAAACTGTTTTTT. The rearrangement uses TRBV15 and TRBJ1-4; TRBD1 aligns across 7 bases. With V trimmed by 8 bases and J by 7 bases, 4 bases remained unmatched. The CDR3 length is 12 residues. CDR1 LNHNV and CDR2 YYDKDF come from the germline V gene (reference sequence).

The chain recombines TRBV29-1 with TRBJ2-4; unclear D gene. The CDR3 runs to 14 residues. Germline V lookup: CDR1 SQVTM, CDR2 ANQGSEA. V lost 2 bases, J lost 3 bases, and 11 bases lay in between. The CDR3 DNA reads as TGCAGCGTTGAAAACAGAGCTGACAAAAACATTCAGTACTTC. This translates into CSVENRADKNIQYF.

The chain employs TRBV9 and TRBJ2-4; D is possibly TRBD2 (5 bases). This CDR3 has 12 amino acids. V was cut by 0 bases and J by 12 bases, with 10 bases left in between. Germline CDR1 and CDR2: SGDLS and YYNGEE. The CDR3: CASSVESGYQYF. The CDR3 bases are TGTGCCAGCAGCGTAGAATCGGGGTATCAGTACTTC.

The chain uses TRBV29-1 and TRBJ2-3; 8 bases agree with TRBD2. The CDR3 is 17 amino acids. The trim removed 2 bases at V and 1 base at J, leaving 11 bases unmatched. Germline V gives CDR1 SQVTM, CDR2 ANQGSEA. In DNA form, the CDR3 reads TGCAGCGTTGAACTCCGGGAGGGCCTCTCCGGCACAGATACGCAGTATTTT. This sequence encodes CSVELREGLSGTDTQYF.

The gene calls are TRBV20-1 and TRBJ2-1; D unclear. With 4 bases removed from V and 4 bases from J, the gap between germline ends came to 5 bases. The CDR3 runs 11 residues. CDR1 DFQATT and CDR2 SNEGSKA come from the germline V gene (reference sequence). The CDR3 nucleotides are TGCAGTGCTACTACGTACAATGAGCAGTTCTTC. Residues: CSATTYNEQFF.

The rearrangement uses TRBV29-1 and TRBJ2-7, with 7 bases identical to TRBD1. CDR1 and CDR2 from the germline V gene are SQVTM and ANQGSEA. The CDR3 has 13 amino acids. The junction had 7 bases not matched to a gene; V was cut back by 6 bases and J by 2 bases. CDR3 residues: CSVTGTATYEQYF. For the CDR3, the DNA is TGCAGCGTGACCGGGACAGCCACCTACGAGCAGTACTTC.

The chain is built from TRBV27 and TRBJ2-7, with D unclear. The CDR3 length is 13 residues. V shed 8 bases and J shed 7 bases, with 18 bases lying between them. Looked up from germline, CDR1 is MNHEY and CDR2 is SMNVEV (reference sequence). CDR3 bases: TGTGCCAGCTCCCTCAACGGCCACAGTGAGCAGTACTTC. This gives the protein CASSLNGHSEQYF.

This chain joins TRBV6-6 and TRBJ1-1, with D tentatively TRBD1 (6 bases). This CDR3 has 14 residues. V was pared by 2 bases and J by 10 bases, with 17 bases between. CDR1 MNHNY and CDR2 SVGAGI come from the germline V gene (reference sequence). The CDR3 region is CASSYIGTTKGAFF. For the CDR3, the DNA is TGTGCCAGCAGTTACATCGGGACAACAAAAGGAGCTTTCTTT.

The V call is TRBV2, the J call TRBJ2-1; 11 positions agree with TRBD2. Germline assignment: CDR1 SNHLY and CDR2 FYNNEI. The CDR3 length is 16 residues. J lost 7 bases, V lost 6 bases, and 11 bases had no gene match. The CDR3 region has the DNA TGTGCCAGCAGAACAACACTAGCGGGAGAAGATAATGAGCAGTTCTTC. Translation: CASRTTLAGEDNEQFF.

This clone was recorded a few times. The sample has other DNA sequences that encode this CDR3 too. The CDR3 is CASSPTLGTSGYEQYF. The CDR3 nucleotides are TGTGCCAGCAGCCCCACACTTGGGACTAGCGGGTACGAGCAGTACTTC. The V call is TRBV4-2, the J call TRBJ2-7, with 12 positions matching TRBD2. CDR1 is LGHNA and CDR2 is YNFKEQ in the germline V gene. The CDR3 sequence is 16 residues long. Trimming at V came to 4 bases and at J to 4 bases, leaving 8 bases not matched to a gene.

The gene calls are TRBV29-1 and TRBJ2-7; 8 bases agree with TRBD1. CDR3 length: 14 amino acids. Germline lookup yields CDR1 SQVTM and CDR2 ANQGSEA. V was pared by 5 bases and J by 2 bases, with 8 bases of the junction left unmatched. CDR3 sequence reads: CSVWGTGITYEQYF. CDR3 DNA: TGCAGCGTTTGGGGGACAGGAATCACCTACGAGCAGTACTTC.

This CDR3 is CAISDGRTGNYEQYF. The CDR3 DNA sequence: TGTGCCATCAGTGACGGACGGACCGGAAACTACGAGCAGTACTTC. The chain links TRBV10-3 to TRBJ2-7; D uncertain. The CDR3 is made up of 15 amino acids. Germline V gives CDR1 ENHRY, CDR2 SYGVKD. Between the trimmed V and J ends, which lost 3 bases and 3 bases, there was a span of 15 bases.

The CDR3 sequence: CAIRSSGMNEQFF. In DNA, the CDR3 is TGTGCCATCAGGTCTAGCGGAATGAATGAGCAGTTCTTC. V usage is TRBV10-3 and J usage is TRBJ2-1, with 7 bases lining up with TRBD2. Trimming cost V 6 bases and J 7 bases; bases outside gene matches: 6. This CDR3 is 13 amino acids long. The germline V gene has CDR1 ENHRY and CDR2 SYGVKD.

V and J are TRBV6-6 and TRBJ2-7, with a weak D call TRBD2 (5 bases). The CDR3 has 15 amino acids. V was clipped by 0 bases and J by 5 bases, with 14 bases between them. In germline, CDR1 is MNHNY, CDR2 SVGAGI (reference sequence). The CDR3 DNA is TGTGCCAGCAGTTACTCGGGTCTAGCTACCCACGAGCAGTACTTC. This sequence encodes CASSYSGLATHEQYF.

The CDR3 here is CASSVSSISYEQYF. The CDR3 bases are TGTGCCAGCAGCGTCTCTAGTATCTCCTACGAGCAGTACTTC. V and J are TRBV9 and TRBJ2-7; D is undetermined. The V gene's germline CDR1 is SGDLS and CDR2 YYNGEE. The CDR3 extends over 14 amino acids. V was clipped by 2 bases and J by 0 bases, with 9 bases between them.

V is TRBV25-1 and J is TRBJ2-6; D not resolved. Between the trimmed V and J ends, which lost 2 bases and 0 bases, there was a span of 5 bases. Per the germline V gene, CDR1 is MGHDK and CDR2 is SYGVNS. The length of the CDR3 is 15 residues. The CDR3 loop is CASSEHNSGANVLTF. CDR3 bases: TGTGCCAGCAGTGAACACAACTCTGGGGCCAACGTCCTGACTTTC.

The chain joins TRBV15 to TRBJ1-5; D perhaps matches TRBD1 (5 bases). The CDR3 runs to 16 residues. Deletions cut 1 base from V and 1 base from J, with 11 bases between. Germline CDR1 LNHNV, CDR2 YYDKDF (reference sequence). CDR3 in DNA: TGTGCCACCAGCAGAGCCGGGGGAAGGAGCAATCAGCCCCAGCATTTT. Its protein is CATSRAGGRSNQPQHF.

This clone was observed a single time. The chain links TRBV6-5 to TRBJ2-7, with 9 bases aligning to TRBD2. Germline V gene lookup returns CDR1 MNHEY and CDR2 SVGAGI. The CDR3 runs to 15 residues. Trimming cost V 2 bases and J 2 bases; bases outside gene matches: 4. CDR3 region: CASSYILAGPYEQYF. The CDR3 region has the DNA TGTGCCAGCAGTTACATACTAGCGGGCCCCTACGAGCAGTACTTC.

V and J are TRBV9 and TRBJ2-7; maybe TRBD2 (7 bases). Trimming took 1 base from V and 5 from J, leaving 16 bases between them. Germline V CDR1 and CDR2: SGDLS, YYNGEE. CDR3 length: 15 residues. CDR3 nucleotides: TGTGCCAGCAGCGTATTAGGGGGAGGGCCCGACGAGCAGTACTTC. Amino acids: CASSVLGGGPDEQYF.